A single sample is the source of the 18 T cell receptor beta chains below, sequenced in a study of blood T cell repertoires in COVID-19. Method: immunoSEQ multiplex PCR; TCRdb's copy keeps in-frame clones and lacks some. The profile shows about 200,000 clones, less than 85% of them singletons. The sample comprised PBMCs or T cells enriched from blood (not recorded which). The receptors were sampled from a woman aged 60-70 years with acute COVID-19.

The chain couples TRBV5-1 to TRBJ2-3; 9 positions agree with TRBD1. Per the germline V gene, CDR1 is SGHRS and CDR2 is YFSETQ. The CDR3 length is 15 residues. V lost 4 bases and J lost 5; bases outside the gene matches: 8. CDR3 nucleotides: TGCGCCAGCAGCCCGCGGACAGGGGTGGGAGATACGCAGTATTTT. Its protein is CASSPRTGVGDTQYF.

This clone was detected a few times. J is TRBJ2-7 and V is TRBV7-9; 7 nucleotides line up with TRBD1. The V gene's germline CDR1 is SEHNR and CDR2 FQNEAQ (reference sequence). Trimming cost V 5 bases and J 1 base; bases outside gene matches: 5. This CDR3 is built from 14 residues. The CDR3 loop reads CASSRDRTSYEQYV. The CDR3 DNA is TGTGCCAGCAGCCGGGACAGAACGTCCTACGAGCAGTACGTC.

The chain uses TRBV15 and TRBJ2-5, with 12 bases identical to TRBD2. V gave up 3 bases and J gave up 1 base; unmatched junction bases: 3. The CDR3 has 16 amino acids. The germline V gene has CDR1 LNHNV and CDR2 YYDKDF (reference sequence). CDR3 coding DNA: TGTGCCACCAGCAGTGGACTAGCGGGGAGCCAAGAGACCCAGTACTTC. It translates to CATSSGLAGSQETQYF.

The chain is built from TRBV4-1 and TRBJ2-1; 7 bases line up with TRBD1. V shed 4 bases, J shed 7 bases, and the junction held 10 bases outside the gene matches. This CDR3 region has 15 residues. CDR1 MGHRA and CDR2 YSYEKL come from the germline V gene. As DNA, the CDR3 is TGCGCCAGCAGCCTTCTCGGGACAGCAAAAAATGAGCAGTTCTTC. This codes for CASSLLGTAKNEQFF.

The chain has TRBV15 and TRBJ2-4; 7 bases are shared with TRBD2. CDR1 and CDR2 from the germline V gene are LNHNV and YYDKDF (reference sequence). The CDR3 sequence is 14 residues long. Germline trimming cut 3 bases from V and 7 bases from J; bases unmatched to any gene: 6. The CDR3 DNA follows: TGTGCCACCAGCAGTACCGGGCGGGAGAACATTCAGTACTTC. Translating it yields CATSSTGRENIQYF. Complete variable domain (other parts from reference TRBV15 and TRBJ2-4): DAMVIQNPRYQVTQFGKPVTLSCSQTLNHNVMYWYQQKSSQAPKLLFHYYDKDFNNEADTPDNFQSRRPNTSFCFLDIRSPGLGDTAMYLCATSSTGRENIQYFGAGTRLSVL.

This clone was observed once. V is TRBV4-3 and J is TRBJ1-3, with 11 bases identical to TRBD1. Trimming took 0 bases from V and 4 from J; bases not matched to a gene: 8. The CDR3 has 18 residues. The germline gives CDR1 LGHNA, CDR2 YSLEER. CDR3 amino acids: CASSQDSGQGAGGNTIYF. The CDR3 nucleotides read TGCGCCAGCAGCCAAGATTCCGGACAGGGGGCCGGGGGAAACACCATATATTTT.

The genes are TRBV4-2 and TRBJ2-1; 10 positions match TRBD2. CDR1 is LGHNA and CDR2 is YNFKEQ in the germline V gene. With V trimmed by 5 bases and J by 6 bases, 7 bases remained unmatched. The CDR3 spans 15 residues. CDR3 in amino acids: CASSSGTSEVNEQFF. The CDR3 coding sequence is TGTGCCAGCAGCTCCGGGACTAGCGAGGTCAATGAGCAGTTCTTC.

The chain recombines TRBV30 with TRBJ2-2; 7 bases are a match to TRBD1. This CDR3 contains 14 residues. The trim removed 2 bases at V and 1 base at J, leaving 1 base unmatched. Germline loops: CDR1 GTSNPN, CDR2 SVGIG (reference sequence). The CDR3 protein is CAWSRGQNTGELFF. CDR3 nucleotide sequence: TGTGCCTGGAGTAGGGGGCAGAACACCGGGGAGCTGTTTTTT.

The rearrangement joins TRBV7-6 to TRBJ2-2; 14 positions agree with TRBD2. The CDR3 runs to 17 residues. Germline V gene lookup returns CDR1 SGHVS and CDR2 FNYEAQ. V lost 5 bases to trimming and J lost 6 bases; unmatched junction nucleotides: 8. Written as DNA, the CDR3 is TGTGCCAGCAGCCCCAGACTAGCGGGAGGGGGTCCCGGGGAGCTGTTTTTT. It codes for CASSPRLAGGGPGELFF.

The J gene is TRBJ2-4, the V gene TRBV5-1; weak D call: TRBD1 (5 bases). The CDR3 is 16 residues long. Germline loops: CDR1 SGHRS, CDR2 YFSETQ. V lost 0 bases to trimming and J lost 2 bases, with 12 bases between them. In nucleotides, the CDR3 is TGCGCCAGCAGCTTGGACTACAGGATAACCAAAAACATTCAGTACTTC. This sequence encodes CASSLDYRITKNIQYF.

V usage is TRBV7-9 and J usage is TRBJ1-3; 7 bases map to TRBD1. V lost 2 bases to trimming and J lost 4 bases; unmatched junction nucleotides: 2. The CDR3 totals 14 residues. Germline CDR1 and CDR2: SEHNR and FQNEAQ (reference sequence). CDR3 in amino acids: CASSLQGGGNTIYF. The CDR3 DNA sequence: TGTGCCAGCAGCTTACAAGGGGGCGGAAACACCATATATTTT.

This clone was seen a single time. This sequence joins TRBV4-1 and TRBJ2-7; 8 bases agree with TRBD1. CDR1 and CDR2 from the germline V gene are MGHRA and YSYEKL. This CDR3 is built from 15 residues. The J segment lost 3 bases and the V segment lost 6 bases, leaving 10 bases of the junction unmatched. CDR3 amino acids: CASSSDRGRFYEQYF. The CDR3 DNA reads as TGCGCCAGCAGTTCCGACAGGGGAAGATTCTACGAGCAGTACTTC.

This clone was observed once. The chain couples TRBV5-4 to TRBJ1-2; D is unresolved. The V end lost 2 bases, the J end lost 6 bases, and 8 bases lay between the germline ends. The CDR3 has 12 amino acids. CDR1 and CDR2 from the germline V gene are SGHNT and YYREEE (reference sequence). CDR3: CASSFRSNGYTF. For the CDR3, the DNA is TGTGCCAGCAGCTTCCGGAGCAATGGCTACACCTTC.

In this sample, this clone turned up once. The chain uses TRBV4-3 and TRBJ1-1; 10 nucleotides line up with TRBD1. There are 22 residues in the CDR3. V trimming: 0 bases; J trimming: 4 bases; junction bases outside the gene matches: 23. The V gene's germline CDR1 is LGHNA and CDR2 YSLEER. The CDR3: CASSQDLPGSDRGRRTITEAFF. In DNA, the CDR3 is TGCGCCAGCAGCCAAGATCTACCGGGGAGTGACAGGGGGCGACGAACAATCACTGAAGCTTTCTTT.

In the case of this clone: One end of the junction does not line up with germline, which may come from a read error. The chain links TRBV6-2 or TRBV6-3 to TRBJ2-1, with TRBD2 identical over 11 bases. The CDR3 has 15 amino acids. The germline CDR1 and CDR2 sequences are MNHEY and SVGEGT. The CDR3 sequence: CAGSSGLAADNEQFF. CDR3 nucleotide sequence: TGTGCCGGCAGTTCGGGACTAGCGGCAGACAATGAGCAGTTCTTC.

This chain uses TRBV5-4 with TRBJ1-1; possible D gene TRBD1, 6 bases. Trimming stripped 0 bases from V and 7 bases from J, with 10 bases between. Germline CDR1 reads SGHNT; CDR2 reads YYREEE (reference sequence). The CDR3 sequence is 13 residues long. CDR3 region: CASSLVGGDEAFF. The CDR3 coding sequence is TGTGCCAGCAGCTTGGTAGGGGGTGATGAAGCTTTCTTT.

This chain links TRBV30 with TRBJ1-5; D call uncertain. The CDR3 spans 13 residues. V was cut by 0 bases and J by 4 bases, with 7 bases left in between. The germline V gene encodes CDR1 GTSNPN and CDR2 SVGIG (reference sequence). The CDR3 DNA reads TGTGCCTGGAGTGTACGGGAGAATCAGCCCCAGCATTTT. Translating it yields CAWSVRENQPQHF. Based on the CDR3 plus reference TRBV30 and TRBJ1-5, the full variable domain is SQTIHQWPATLVQPVGSPLSLECTVEGTSNPNLYWYRQAAGRGLQLLFYSVGIGQISSEVPQNLSASRPQDRQFILSSKKLLLSDSGFYLCAWSVRENQPQHFGDGTRLSIL.

This clone is a singleton in its sample. V gene TRBV3-1 (or the pseudogene TRBV3-2) combines with J gene TRBJ1-6, with D tentatively TRBD1 (5 bases). This CDR3 is built from 15 residues. Germline V CDR1 and CDR2: LGHDT, YNNKEL (reference sequence). The V gene lost 1 base and the J gene lost 8 bases, with 12 bases spanning the gap. The chain's CDR3 is CASSQVTGVDSPLHF. The CDR3 DNA follows: TGTGCCAGCAGCCAAGTGACGGGGGTGGATTCACCCCTCCACTTT.